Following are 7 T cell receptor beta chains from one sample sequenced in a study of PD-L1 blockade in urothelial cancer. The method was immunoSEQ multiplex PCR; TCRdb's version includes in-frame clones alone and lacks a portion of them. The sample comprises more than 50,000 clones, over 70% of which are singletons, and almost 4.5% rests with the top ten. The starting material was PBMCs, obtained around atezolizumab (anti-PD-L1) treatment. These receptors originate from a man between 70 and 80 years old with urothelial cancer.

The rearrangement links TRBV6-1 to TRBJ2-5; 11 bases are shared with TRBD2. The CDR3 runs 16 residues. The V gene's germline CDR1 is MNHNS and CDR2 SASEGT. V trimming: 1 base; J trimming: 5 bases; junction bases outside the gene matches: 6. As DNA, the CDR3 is TGTGCCAGCAGTGAAGGACTAGCGGGATCTTCGGAGACCCAGTACTTC. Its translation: CASSEGLAGSSETQYF.

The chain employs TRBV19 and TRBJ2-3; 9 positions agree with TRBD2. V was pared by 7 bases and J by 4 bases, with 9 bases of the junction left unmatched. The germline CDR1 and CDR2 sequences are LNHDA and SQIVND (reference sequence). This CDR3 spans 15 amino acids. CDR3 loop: CASKGLAGRADTQYF. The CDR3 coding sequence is TGTGCCAGTAAAGGGCTAGCGGGACGGGCAGATACGCAGTATTTT. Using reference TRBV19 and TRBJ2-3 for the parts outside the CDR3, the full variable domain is DGGITQSPKYLFRKEGQNVTLSCEQNLNHDAMYWYRQDPGQGLRLIYYSQIVNDFQKGDIAEGYSVSREKKESFPLTVTSAQKNPTAFYLCASKGLAGRADTQYFGPGTRLTVL.

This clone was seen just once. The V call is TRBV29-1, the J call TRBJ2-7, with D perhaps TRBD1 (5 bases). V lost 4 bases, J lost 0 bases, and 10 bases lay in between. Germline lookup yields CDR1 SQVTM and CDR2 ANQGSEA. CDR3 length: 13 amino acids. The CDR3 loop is CSVVKGHSYEQYF. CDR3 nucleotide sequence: TGCAGCGTTGTTAAGGGGCACTCCTACGAGCAGTACTTC.

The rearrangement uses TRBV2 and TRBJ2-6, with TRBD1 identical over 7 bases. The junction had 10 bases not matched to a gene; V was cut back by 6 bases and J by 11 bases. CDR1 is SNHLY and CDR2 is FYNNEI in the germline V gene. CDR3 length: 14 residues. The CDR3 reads CASRDDRALHVLTF. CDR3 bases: TGTGCCAGCAGAGACGACAGGGCTCTACACGTCCTGACTTTC. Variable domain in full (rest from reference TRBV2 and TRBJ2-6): EPEVTQTPSHQVTQMGQEVILRCVPISNHLYFYWYRQILGQKVEFLVSFYNNEISEKSEIFDDQFSVERPDGSNFTLKIRSTKLEDSAMYFCASRDDRALHVLTFGAGSRLTVL.

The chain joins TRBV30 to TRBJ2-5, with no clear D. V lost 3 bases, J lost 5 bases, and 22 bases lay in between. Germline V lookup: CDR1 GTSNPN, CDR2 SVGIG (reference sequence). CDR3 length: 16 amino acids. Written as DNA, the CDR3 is TGTGCCTGGAGCGGCCCGGAGTACCCAGCTCGGGAGACCCAGTACTTC. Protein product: CAWSGPEYPARETQYF.

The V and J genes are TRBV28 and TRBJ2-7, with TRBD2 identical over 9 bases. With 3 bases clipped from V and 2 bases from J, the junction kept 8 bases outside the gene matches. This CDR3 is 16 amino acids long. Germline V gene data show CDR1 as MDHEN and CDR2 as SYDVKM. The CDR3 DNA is TGTGCCAGCAGTTTCGGGGGCGGGAGGGTTGCCTACGAGCAGTACTTC. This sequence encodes CASSFGGGRVAYEQYF.

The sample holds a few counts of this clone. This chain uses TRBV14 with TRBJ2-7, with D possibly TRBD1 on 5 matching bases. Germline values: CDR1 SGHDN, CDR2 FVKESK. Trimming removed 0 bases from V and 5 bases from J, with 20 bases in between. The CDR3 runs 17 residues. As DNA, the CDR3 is TGTGCCAGCAGCCAAGATGGCAGGGTCTGGGTGCTAAACGAGCAGTACTTC. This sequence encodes CASSQDGRVWVLNEQYF.